The present TCR beta chain was sequenced within a study of blood T cell repertoires in COVID-19. TCRdb keeps only in-frame clones here, not all; method: immunoSEQ multiplex PCR. Seen here are about half a million clones, 88% observed once, and the top ten hold just over 8%. The TCR comes from a woman aged 60 to 75 who had recovered from COVID-19. Sequenced material: PBMCs or T cells enriched from blood (not recorded which).

In nucleotides, the CDR3 is TGTGCCTGGAGGGGAACCGGGACAGGGGGAAACACCATATATTTT. Its protein product is CAWRGTGTGGNTIYF. The J gene is TRBJ1-3, the V gene TRBV30, with 9 bases identical to TRBD1. V was clipped by 3 bases and J by 4 bases; unmatched bases: 7. Germline V gene lookup returns CDR1 GTSNPN and CDR2 SVGIG (reference sequence). The CDR3 contains 15 residues.